One and the same sample provided the 10 T cell receptor beta chains below, sequenced in a study of early T cells in non-severe SARS-CoV-2 infection. Via MiXCR, TCRdb re-called the 5' RACE reads, giving one row per CDR3 protein. The sample gives 79,000 or so distinct CDR3 sequences, roughly 13% of which show up once; about 1.1% is in the top ten. The sequenced sample consisted of whole blood. The receptor source for this set is an adult who was a healthcare worker with PCR-confirmed SARS-CoV-2 infection or an uninfected control (not recorded which).

Ten or more counts support this clonotype. The chain combines TRBV6-2 or TRBV6-3 with TRBJ2-5; 9 bases match TRBD2. Germline assignment: CDR1 MNHEY and CDR2 SVGEGT. The CDR3 is made up of 18 amino acids. Germline trimming cut 6 bases from V and 0 bases from J; bases unmatched to any gene: 14. The CDR3 loop reads CASRRGVIAGAYQETQYF. DNA for the CDR3: TGTGCCAGCAGGAGAGGTGTGATAGCGGGAGCGTACCAAGAGACCCAGTACTTC.

This rearrangement joins TRBV6-5 to TRBJ2-7; 9 bases fit TRBD2. The CDR3 has 15 residues. The junction had 12 bases not matched to a gene; V was cut back by 6 bases and J by 6 bases. Germline assignment: CDR1 MNHEY and CDR2 SVGAGI. CDR3 region: CASSLGSSGESEQYF. For the CDR3, the DNA is TGTGCCAGCAGCTTAGGATCTAGCGGGGAGAGCGAGCAGTACTTC.

This rearrangement joins TRBV2 to TRBJ2-3, with 8 bases that match TRBD1. V lost 6 bases to trimming and J lost 1 base; unmatched junction nucleotides: 0. The CDR3 has 13 residues. Looked up from germline, CDR1 is SNHLY and CDR2 is FYNNEI. The CDR3 region is CASRGQGTDTQYF. The CDR3 nucleotides read TGTGCCAGCAGGGGACAGGGCACAGATACGCAGTATTTT.

The chain employs TRBV28 and TRBJ1-4; maybe TRBD1 (6 bases). V was clipped by 6 bases and J by 8 bases, with 16 bases between them. Germline V gene sequence: CDR1 MDHEN, CDR2 SYDVKM. There are 14 residues in the CDR3. Here the CDR3 reads CASSQTGTKEKLFF. In DNA, the CDR3 is TGTGCCAGCAGCCAAACCGGGACAAAAGAAAAACTGTTTTTT. The entire variable domain, with the rest obtained from reference TRBV28 and TRBJ1-4, is as follows: DVKVTQSSRYLVKRTGEKVFLECVQDMDHENMFWYRQDPGLGLRLIYFSYDVKMKEKGDIPEGYSVSREKKERFSLILESASTNQTSMYLCASSQTGTKEKLFFGSGTQLSVL.

The chain couples TRBV29-1 to TRBJ1-1; 7 bases match TRBD1. Looked up from germline, CDR1 is SQVTM and CDR2 is ANQGSEA. Trimming took 4 bases from V and 5 from J; bases not matched to a gene: 10. This CDR3 is 14 amino acids long. CDR3 DNA sequence: TGCAGCGTTGTAGATGGGGGACAGAGGACTGAAGCTTTCTTT. Translating gives CSVVDGGQRTEAFF. The complete variable domain, with remaining parts taken from reference TRBV29-1 and TRBJ1-1, reads SAVISQKPSRDICQRGTSLTIQCQVDSQVTMMFWYRQQPGQSLTLIATANQGSEATYESGFVIDKFPISRPNLTFSTLTVSNMSPEDSSIYLCSVVDGGQRTEAFFGQGTRLTVV.

This clonotype was counted many times. The chain couples TRBV24-1 to TRBJ2-6, with D uncertain. This CDR3 spans 14 amino acids. The germline CDR1 and CDR2 sequences are KGHDR and SFDVKD. The ends were cut back, 5 bases at V and 4 bases at J, with 8 bases in the middle. The CDR3 loop reads CATSVGVGANVLTF. The CDR3 DNA is TGTGCCACCAGTGTTGGGGTAGGGGCCAACGTCCTGACTTTC.

This clonotype occurred many times. The chain employs TRBV2 and TRBJ2-5; the match to TRBD2 covers 11 bases. V trimming: 6 bases; J trimming: 4 bases; junction bases outside the gene matches: 4. CDR3 length equals 14 residues. Germline assignment: CDR1 SNHLY and CDR2 FYNNEI. The CDR3 spells CASRVAGGPETQYF. The CDR3 DNA follows: TGTGCCAGCAGAGTAGCGGGGGGGCCAGAGACCCAGTACTTC.

In this sample, this clonotype turned up a few times. CDR3 DNA sequence: TGTGCCAGCAGCCGACAGGGGGTTGCTGAAAAACTGTTTTTT. It yields the protein CASSRQGVAEKLFF. The chain recombines TRBV12-3 or TRBV12-4 with TRBJ1-4, with 9 bases aligning to TRBD1. This CDR3 spans 14 amino acids. Trimming cost V 6 bases and J 7 bases; bases outside gene matches: 6.

This chain uses TRBV21-1 with TRBJ2-7; the table names TRBD1, a call not compared with the DNA. TRBV21-1 is a pseudogene segment. The CDR3 is 18 amino acids. CDR3 region: CASSNPAPGPDGSYEQYF. The CDR3 DNA follows: TGTGCCAGCAGCAATCCGGCTCCCGGGCCGGACGGCTCCTACGAGCAGTACTTC.

This clonotype was seen more than once but under ten times. The genes are TRBV28 and TRBJ1-1; D unresolved. Germline values: CDR1 MDHEN, CDR2 SYDVKM. This CDR3 has 15 residues. V lost 4 bases and J lost 1, with 13 bases in between. The CDR3 spells CASSSEGGKNTEAFF. The CDR3 coding sequence is TGTGCCAGCAGTTCGGAGGGAGGGAAGAACACTGAAGCTTTCTTT.